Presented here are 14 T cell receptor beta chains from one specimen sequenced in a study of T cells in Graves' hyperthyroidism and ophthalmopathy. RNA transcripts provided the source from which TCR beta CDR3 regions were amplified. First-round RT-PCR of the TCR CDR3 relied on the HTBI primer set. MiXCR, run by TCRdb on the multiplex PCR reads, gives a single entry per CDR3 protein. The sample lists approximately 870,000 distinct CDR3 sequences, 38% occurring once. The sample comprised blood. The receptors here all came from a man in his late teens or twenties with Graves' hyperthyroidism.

The DNA for the CDR3 is TGTGCCACCAGTGATGCGACAGTTAATGAAAAACTGTTTTTT. The encoded protein is CATSDATVNEKLFF. The J gene is TRBJ1-4, the V gene TRBV24-1, with D tentatively TRBD1 (5 bases). The V and J ends lost 3 bases and 4 bases respectively, with 8 bases between them. The germline V gene has CDR1 KGHDR and CDR2 SFDVKD. This CDR3 region has 14 residues.

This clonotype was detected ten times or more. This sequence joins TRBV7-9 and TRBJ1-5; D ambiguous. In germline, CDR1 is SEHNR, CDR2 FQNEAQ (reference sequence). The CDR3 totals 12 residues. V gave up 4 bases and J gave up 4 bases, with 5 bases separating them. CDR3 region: CASSSPNQPQHF. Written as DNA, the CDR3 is TGTGCCAGCAGCTCTCCGAATCAGCCCCAGCATTTT.

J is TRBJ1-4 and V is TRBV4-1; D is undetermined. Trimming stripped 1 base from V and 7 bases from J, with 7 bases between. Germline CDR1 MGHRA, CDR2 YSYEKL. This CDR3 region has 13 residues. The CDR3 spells CASSQALGEKLFF. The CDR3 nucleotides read TGCGCCAGCAGCCAAGCCTTAGGTGAAAAACTGTTTTTT.

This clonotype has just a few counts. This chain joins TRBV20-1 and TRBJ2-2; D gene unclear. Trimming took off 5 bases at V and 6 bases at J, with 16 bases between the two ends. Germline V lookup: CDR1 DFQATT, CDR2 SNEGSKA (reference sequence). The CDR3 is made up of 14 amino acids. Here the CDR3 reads CSAHPVGWAGELFF. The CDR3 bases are TGCAGTGCTCACCCGGTGGGCTGGGCCGGGGAGCTGTTTTTT.

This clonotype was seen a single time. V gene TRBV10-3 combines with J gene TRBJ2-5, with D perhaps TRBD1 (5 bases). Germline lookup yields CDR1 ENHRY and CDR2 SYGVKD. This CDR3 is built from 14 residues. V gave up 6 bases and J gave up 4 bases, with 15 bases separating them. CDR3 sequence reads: CAISVAPQGETQYF. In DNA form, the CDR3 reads TGTGCCATCAGCGTCGCTCCCCAGGGAGAGACCCAGTACTTC.

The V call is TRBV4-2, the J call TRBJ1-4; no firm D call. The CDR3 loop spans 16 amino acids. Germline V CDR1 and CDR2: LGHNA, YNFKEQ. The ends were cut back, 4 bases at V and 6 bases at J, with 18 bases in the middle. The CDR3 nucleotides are TGTGCCAGCAGCCCGGCGGAAGGGTTTGTAGATGAAAAACTGTTTTTT. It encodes CASSPAEGFVDEKLFF.

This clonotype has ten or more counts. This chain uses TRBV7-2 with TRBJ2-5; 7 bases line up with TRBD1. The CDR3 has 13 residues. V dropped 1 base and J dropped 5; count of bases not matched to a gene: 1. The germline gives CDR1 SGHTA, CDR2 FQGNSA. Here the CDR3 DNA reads TGTGCCAGCAGCTTAGACAGGGGCGAGACCCAGTACTTC. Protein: CASSLDRGETQYF.

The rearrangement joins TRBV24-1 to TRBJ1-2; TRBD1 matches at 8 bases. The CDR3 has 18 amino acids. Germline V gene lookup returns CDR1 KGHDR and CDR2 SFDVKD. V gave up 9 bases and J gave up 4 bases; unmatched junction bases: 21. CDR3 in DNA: TGTGCCACCGCAGGGGGCGCCGGGAACACTGAAGCTTTCTATGGCTACACCTTC. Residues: CATAGGAGNTEAFYGYTF.

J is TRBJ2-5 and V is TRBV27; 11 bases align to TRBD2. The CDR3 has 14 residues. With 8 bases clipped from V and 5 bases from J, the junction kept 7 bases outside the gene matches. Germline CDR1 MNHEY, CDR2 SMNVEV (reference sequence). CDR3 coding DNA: TGTGCCAGCGGTAGCGGGAGGGCGGAGGAGACCCAGTACTTC. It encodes CASGSGRAEETQYF.

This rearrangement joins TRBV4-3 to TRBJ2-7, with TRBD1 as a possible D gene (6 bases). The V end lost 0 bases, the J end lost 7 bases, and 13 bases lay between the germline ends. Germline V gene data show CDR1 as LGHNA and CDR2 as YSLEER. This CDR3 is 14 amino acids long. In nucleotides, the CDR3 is TGCGCCAGCAGCCAAGATGCAGGGGTGAGGGAGCAGTACTTC. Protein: CASSQDAGVREQYF.

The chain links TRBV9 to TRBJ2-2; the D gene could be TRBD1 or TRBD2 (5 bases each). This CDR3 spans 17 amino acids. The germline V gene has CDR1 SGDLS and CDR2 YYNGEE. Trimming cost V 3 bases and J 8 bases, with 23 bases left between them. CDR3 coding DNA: TGTGCCAGCAGCGCCATACCGGGACCGTCGATTGCTGGGGAGCTGTTTTTT. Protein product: CASSAIPGPSIAGELFF. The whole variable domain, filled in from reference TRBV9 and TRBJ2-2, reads DSGVTQTPKHLITATGQRVTLRCSPRSGDLSVYWYQQSLDQGLQFLIQYYNGEERAKGNILERFSAQQFPDLHSELNLSSLELGDSALYFCASSAIPGPSIAGELFFGEGSRLTVL.

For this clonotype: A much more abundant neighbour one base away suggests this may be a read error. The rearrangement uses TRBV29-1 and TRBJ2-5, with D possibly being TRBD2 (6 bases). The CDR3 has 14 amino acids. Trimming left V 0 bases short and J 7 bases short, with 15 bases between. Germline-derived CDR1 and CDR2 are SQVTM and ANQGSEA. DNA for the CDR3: TGCAGCGTTGAAGAACTAGCCGGAGGAGGGACCCAGTACTTC. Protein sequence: CSVEELAGGGTQYF.

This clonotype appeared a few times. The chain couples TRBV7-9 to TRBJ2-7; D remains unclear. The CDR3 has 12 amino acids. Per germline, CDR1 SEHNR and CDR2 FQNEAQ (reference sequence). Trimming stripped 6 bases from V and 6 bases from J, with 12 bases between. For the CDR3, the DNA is TGTGCCAGCAGTTACGGGCTGACCGAGCAGTACTTC. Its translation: CASSYGLTEQYF.

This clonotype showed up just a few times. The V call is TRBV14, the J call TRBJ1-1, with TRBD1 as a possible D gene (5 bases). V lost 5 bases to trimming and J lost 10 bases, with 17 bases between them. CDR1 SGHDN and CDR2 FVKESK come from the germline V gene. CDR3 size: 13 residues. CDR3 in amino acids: CASSAGGVGVAFF. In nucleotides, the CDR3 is TGTGCCAGCAGCGCTGGGGGAGTTGGGGTAGCTTTCTTT.